The subject of this entry is one T cell receptor (beta chain). Its target is not known. Trimming shortened V by 5 bases and J by 1 base, and 8 bases separated the two germline ends. CDR3 size: 13 residues. Germline values: CDR1 SGHTA, CDR2 FQGTGA. These data are taken from a study of CD8 T cell repertoires and HIV-1 epitope variants. Study-level background: T cells were stimulated with Twenty-five Gag and Nef peptides separately. Controls included no peptide, Ebola AY9 epitope, and a CMV, EBV, flu pool. Equal numbers of autologous T cell-negative cells presented antigen to enriched T cells. The baseline condition was 1M T cells left uncultured.

Repertoires were generated with immunoSEQ multiplex PCR, while TCRdb's copy carries only in-frame clones and drops some. The sample contains about 5,000 clones, less than 70% of which appear only once. V is TRBV7-3 and J is TRBJ2-5, with a possible D match to TRBD1 (5 bases). The sequence came from a male donor with HIV. Sequencing used cultured CD8+ T cells derived from PBMCs. CDR3 sequence (DNA): TGTGCCAGCAGCCAAGACAGCCAAGAGACCCAGTACTTC. Translated, it gives CASSQDSQETQYF.